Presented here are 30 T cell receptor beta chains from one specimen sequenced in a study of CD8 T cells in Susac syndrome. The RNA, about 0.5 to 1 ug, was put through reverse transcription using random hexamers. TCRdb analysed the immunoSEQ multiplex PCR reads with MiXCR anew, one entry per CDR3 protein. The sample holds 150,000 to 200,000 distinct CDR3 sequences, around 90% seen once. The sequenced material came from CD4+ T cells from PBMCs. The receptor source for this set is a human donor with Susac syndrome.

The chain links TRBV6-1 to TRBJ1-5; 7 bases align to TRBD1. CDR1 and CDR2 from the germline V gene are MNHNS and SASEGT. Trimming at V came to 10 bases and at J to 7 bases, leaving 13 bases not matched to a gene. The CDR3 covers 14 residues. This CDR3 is CAITGQKEIQPQHF. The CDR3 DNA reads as TGTGCCATAACGGGACAGAAAGAGATCCAGCCCCAGCATTTT.

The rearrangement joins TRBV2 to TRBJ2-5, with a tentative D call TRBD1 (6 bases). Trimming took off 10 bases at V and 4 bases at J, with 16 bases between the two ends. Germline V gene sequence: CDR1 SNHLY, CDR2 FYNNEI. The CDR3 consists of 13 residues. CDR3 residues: CATRQASRETQYF. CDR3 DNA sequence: TGTGCCACCCGACAGGCCTCGCGAGAGACCCAGTACTTC.

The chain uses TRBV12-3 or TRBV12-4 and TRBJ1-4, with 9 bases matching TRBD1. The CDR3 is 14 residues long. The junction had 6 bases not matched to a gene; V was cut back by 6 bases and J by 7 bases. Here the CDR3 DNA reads TGTGCCAGCAGCCCACAGGGGGCAAGTGAAAAACTGTTTTTT. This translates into CASSPQGASEKLFF.

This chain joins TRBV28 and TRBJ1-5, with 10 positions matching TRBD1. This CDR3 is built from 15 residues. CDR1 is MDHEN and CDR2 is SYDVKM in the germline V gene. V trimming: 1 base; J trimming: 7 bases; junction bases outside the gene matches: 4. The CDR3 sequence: CASSLFGTGDQPQHF. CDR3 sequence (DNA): TGTGCCAGCAGTTTATTCGGGACAGGGGACCAGCCCCAGCATTTT.

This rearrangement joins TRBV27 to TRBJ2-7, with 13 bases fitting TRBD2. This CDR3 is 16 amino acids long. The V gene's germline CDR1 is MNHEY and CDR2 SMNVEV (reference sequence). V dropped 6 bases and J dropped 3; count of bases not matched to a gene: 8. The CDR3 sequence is CASSTPGLAGNYEQYF. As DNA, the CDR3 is TGTGCCAGCAGCACCCCGGGACTAGCGGGAAACTACGAGCAGTACTTC.

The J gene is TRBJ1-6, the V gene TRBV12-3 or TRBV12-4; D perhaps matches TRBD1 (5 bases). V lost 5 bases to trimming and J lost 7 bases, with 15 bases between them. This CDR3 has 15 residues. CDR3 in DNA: TGTGCCAGCAGTGGAGCCGGGACGGCGAATTCACCCCTCCACTTT. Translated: CASSGAGTANSPLHF.

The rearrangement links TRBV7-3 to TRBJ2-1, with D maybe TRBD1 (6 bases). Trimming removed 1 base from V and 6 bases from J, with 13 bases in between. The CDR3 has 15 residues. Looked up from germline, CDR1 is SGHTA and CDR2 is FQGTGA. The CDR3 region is CASSLSGPGVNEQFF. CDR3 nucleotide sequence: TGTGCCAGCAGCTTAAGCGGTCCAGGGGTCAATGAGCAGTTCTTC.

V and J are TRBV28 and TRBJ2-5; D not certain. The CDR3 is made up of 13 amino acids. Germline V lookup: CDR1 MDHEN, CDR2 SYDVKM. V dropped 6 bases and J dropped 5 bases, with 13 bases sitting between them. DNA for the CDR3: TGTGCCAGCAGACCTCAGGACGGGGAGACCCAGTACTTC. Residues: CASRPQDGETQYF.

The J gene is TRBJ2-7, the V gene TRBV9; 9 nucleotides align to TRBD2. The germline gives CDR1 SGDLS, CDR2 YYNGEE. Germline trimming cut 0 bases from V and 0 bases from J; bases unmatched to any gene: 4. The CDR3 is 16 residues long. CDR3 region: CASSVGPLAGSYEQYF. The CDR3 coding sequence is TGTGCCAGCAGCGTAGGGCCACTAGCGGGCTCCTACGAGCAGTACTTC.

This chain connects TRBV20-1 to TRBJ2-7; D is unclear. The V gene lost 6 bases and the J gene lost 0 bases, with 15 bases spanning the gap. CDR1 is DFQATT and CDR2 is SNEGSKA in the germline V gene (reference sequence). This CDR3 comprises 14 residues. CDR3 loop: CSAPTSSSSYEQYF. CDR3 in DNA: TGCAGTGCCCCCACATCCAGTAGCTCCTACGAGCAGTACTTC.

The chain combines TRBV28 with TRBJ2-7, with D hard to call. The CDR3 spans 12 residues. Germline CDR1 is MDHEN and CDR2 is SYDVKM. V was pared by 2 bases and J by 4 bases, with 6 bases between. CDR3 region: CASSLQEYEQYF. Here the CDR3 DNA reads TGTGCCAGCAGTTTACAGGAATACGAGCAGTACTTC. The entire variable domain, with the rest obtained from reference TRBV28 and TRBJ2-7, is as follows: DVKVTQSSRYLVKRTGEKVFLECVQDMDHENMFWYRQDPGLGLRLIYFSYDVKMKEKGDIPEGYSVSREKKERFSLILESASTNQTSMYLCASSLQEYEQYFGPGTRLTVT.

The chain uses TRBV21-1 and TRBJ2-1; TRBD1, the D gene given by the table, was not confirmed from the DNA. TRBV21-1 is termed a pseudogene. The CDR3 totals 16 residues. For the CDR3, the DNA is TGTGCCAGCAGCAAAGAATCCCCTGTCACTTACAATGAGCAGTTCTTC. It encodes CASSKESPVTYNEQFF.

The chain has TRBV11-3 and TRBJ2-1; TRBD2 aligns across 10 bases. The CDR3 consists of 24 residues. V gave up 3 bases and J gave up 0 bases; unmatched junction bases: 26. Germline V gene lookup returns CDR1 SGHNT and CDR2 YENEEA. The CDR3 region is CASSFRLKNRWGLAKHSSYNEQFF. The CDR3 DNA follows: TGTGCCAGCAGCTTTCGACTCAAAAACCGGTGGGGACTAGCGAAACATAGCTCCTACAATGAGCAGTTCTTC.

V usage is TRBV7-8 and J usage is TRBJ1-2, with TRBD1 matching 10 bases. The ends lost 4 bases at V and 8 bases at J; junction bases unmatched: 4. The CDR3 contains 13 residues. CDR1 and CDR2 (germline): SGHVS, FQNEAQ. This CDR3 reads CASSSGQGQGYTF. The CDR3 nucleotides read TGTGCCAGCAGCTCGGGACAGGGGCAGGGCTACACCTTC.

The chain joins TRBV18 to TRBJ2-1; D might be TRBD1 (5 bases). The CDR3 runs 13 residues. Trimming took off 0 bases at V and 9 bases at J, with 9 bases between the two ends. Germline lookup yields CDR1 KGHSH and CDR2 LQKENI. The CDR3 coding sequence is TGTGCCAGCTCACCACCTGGGGCAGGTGAGCAGTTCTTC. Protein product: CASSPPGAGEQFF.

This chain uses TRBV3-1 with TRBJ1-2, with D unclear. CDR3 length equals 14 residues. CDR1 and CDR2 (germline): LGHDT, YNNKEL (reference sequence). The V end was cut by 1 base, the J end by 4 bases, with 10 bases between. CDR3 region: CASSQVGASYGYTF. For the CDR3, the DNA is TGTGCCAGCAGCCAAGTTGGAGCCTCCTATGGCTACACCTTC.

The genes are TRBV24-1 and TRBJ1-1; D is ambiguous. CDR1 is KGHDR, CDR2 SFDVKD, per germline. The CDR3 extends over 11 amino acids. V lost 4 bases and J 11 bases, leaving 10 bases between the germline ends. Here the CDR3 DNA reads TGTGCCACCAGTGACTTGACCCGGGCTTTCTTT. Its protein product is CATSDLTRAFF.

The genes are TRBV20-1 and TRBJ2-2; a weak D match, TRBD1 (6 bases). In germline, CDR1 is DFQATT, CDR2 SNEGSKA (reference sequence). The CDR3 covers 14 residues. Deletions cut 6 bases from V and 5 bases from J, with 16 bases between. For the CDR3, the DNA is TGCAGTGCCCTCGGACAGCGAGGGACCGGGGAGCTGTTTTTT. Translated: CSALGQRGTGELFF.

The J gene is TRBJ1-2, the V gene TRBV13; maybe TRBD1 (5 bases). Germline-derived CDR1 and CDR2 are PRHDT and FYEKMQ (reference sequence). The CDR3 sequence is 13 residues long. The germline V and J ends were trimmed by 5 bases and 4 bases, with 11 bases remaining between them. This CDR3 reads CASSRQLSYGYTF. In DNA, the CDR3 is TGTGCCAGCAGCCGACAGCTGAGCTATGGCTACACCTTC.

CDR3 in DNA: TGTGCCAGCAGCCCTGACCAAGCAACTAATGAAAAACTGTTTTTT. This codes for CASSPDQATNEKLFF. The chain joins TRBV2 to TRBJ1-4; D gene ambiguous. Per germline, CDR1 SNHLY and CDR2 FYNNEI. The V end lost 6 bases, the J end lost 0 bases, and 11 bases lay between the germline ends. This CDR3 has 15 residues.

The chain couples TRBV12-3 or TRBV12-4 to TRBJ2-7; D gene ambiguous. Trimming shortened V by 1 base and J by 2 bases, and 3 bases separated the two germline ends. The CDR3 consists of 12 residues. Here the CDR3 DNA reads TGTGCCAGCAGTTTAGGAGCCTACGAGCAGTACTTC. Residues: CASSLGAYEQYF.

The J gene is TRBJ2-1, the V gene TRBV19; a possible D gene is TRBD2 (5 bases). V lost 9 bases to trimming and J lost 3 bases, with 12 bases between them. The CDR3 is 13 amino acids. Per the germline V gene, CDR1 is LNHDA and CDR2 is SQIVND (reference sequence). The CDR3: CASRPSGYNEQFF. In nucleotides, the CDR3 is TGTGCCAGCCGACCGAGCGGCTACAATGAGCAGTTCTTC.

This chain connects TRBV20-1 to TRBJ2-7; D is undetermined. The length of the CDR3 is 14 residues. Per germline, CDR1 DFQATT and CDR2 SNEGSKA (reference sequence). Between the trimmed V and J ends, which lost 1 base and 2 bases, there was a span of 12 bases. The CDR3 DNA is TGCAGTGCTAGAGTTGTAGGGAAGACCTACGAGCAGTACTTC. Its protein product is CSARVVGKTYEQYF.

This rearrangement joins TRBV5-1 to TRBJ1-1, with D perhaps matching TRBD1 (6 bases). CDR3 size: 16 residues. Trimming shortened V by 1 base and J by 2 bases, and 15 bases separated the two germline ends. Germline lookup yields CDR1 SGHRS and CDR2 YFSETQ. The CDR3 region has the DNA TGCGCCAGCAGCTTGATTGGGGAAGGGGGAAACACTGAAGCTTTCTTT. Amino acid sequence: CASSLIGEGGNTEAFF.

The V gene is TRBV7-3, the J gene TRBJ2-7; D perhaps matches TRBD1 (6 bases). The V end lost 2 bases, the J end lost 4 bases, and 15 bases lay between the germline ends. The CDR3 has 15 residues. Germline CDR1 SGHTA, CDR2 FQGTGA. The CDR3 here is CASSLSAGATYEQYF. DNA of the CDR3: TGTGCCAGCAGCTTATCGGCAGGGGCGACTTACGAGCAGTACTTC.

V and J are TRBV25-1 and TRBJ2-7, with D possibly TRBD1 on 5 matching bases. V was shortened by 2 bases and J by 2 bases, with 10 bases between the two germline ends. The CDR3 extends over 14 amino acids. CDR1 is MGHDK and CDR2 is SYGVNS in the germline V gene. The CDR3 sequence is CASSEERGAYEQYF. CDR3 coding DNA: TGTGCCAGCAGTGAAGAAAGGGGTGCCTACGAGCAGTACTTC.

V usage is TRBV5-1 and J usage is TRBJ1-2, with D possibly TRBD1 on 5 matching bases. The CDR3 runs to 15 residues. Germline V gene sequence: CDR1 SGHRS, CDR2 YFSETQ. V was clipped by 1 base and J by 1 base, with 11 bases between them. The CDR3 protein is CASSLMEGFNYGYTF. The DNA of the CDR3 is TGCGCCAGCAGCTTGATGGAGGGGTTTAACTATGGCTACACCTTC.

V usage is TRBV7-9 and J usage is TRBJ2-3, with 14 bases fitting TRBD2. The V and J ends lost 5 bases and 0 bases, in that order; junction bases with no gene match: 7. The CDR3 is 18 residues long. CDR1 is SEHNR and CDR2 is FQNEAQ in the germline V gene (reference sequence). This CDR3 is CASSRTSGGPTSTDTQYF. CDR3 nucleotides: TGTGCCAGCAGCCGGACTAGCGGGGGGCCTACTAGCACAGATACGCAGTATTTT.

This CDR3 is CSARDQGTSGTRRNNEQFF. The CDR3 region has the DNA TGCAGTGCTAGAGATCAAGGGACTAGCGGGACTAGGAGAAACAATGAGCAGTTCTTC. The J gene is TRBJ2-1, the V gene TRBV20-1; 13 bases are a match to TRBD2. Germline V gene sequence: CDR1 DFQATT, CDR2 SNEGSKA (reference sequence). V shed 0 bases and J 5 bases; nucleotides not matched to a gene: 13. The CDR3 consists of 19 residues.

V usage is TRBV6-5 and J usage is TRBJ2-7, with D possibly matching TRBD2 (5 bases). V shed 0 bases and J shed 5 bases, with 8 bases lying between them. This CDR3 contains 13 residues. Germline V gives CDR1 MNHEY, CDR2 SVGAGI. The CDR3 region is CASSYSRGHEQYF. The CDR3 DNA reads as TGTGCCAGCAGTTACTCTCGAGGGCACGAGCAGTACTTC.